This is a list of T cell receptor beta chains from one sample in a study of human T cells and chemical hapten exposure. TCRdb called the RACE reads again in MiXCR, with one record for every CDR3 protein. The data show some 380,000 distinct CDR3 sequences, more than 4.5% seen once. Here the sequenced sample was whole blood, taken in connection with sensitization to the hapten diphenylcyclopropenone (DPC). The receptors were sampled from a woman between 45 and 60 years old with alopecia areata. Some clones in this sample may be carry-over from other donors' samples. The CDR3 runs from the conserved cysteine through the conserved F or W. A D gene is named only where the DNA matches it firmly. The listing skips clone size in some rows; elsewhere it reads once, few, many or a size class.

j_call v_call d_call clone_size cdr3_aa cdr3_nt
TRBJ1-1 TRBV9 NA few CASSGDRQEDTEAFF TGTGCCAGCAGCGGAGACCGGCAGGAAGACACTGAAGCTTTCTTT
TRBJ1-6 TRBV27 NA NA CASRLGEYNSPLHF TGTGCCAGCAGGCTCGGGGAGTATAATTCACCCCTCCACTTT
TRBJ1-1 TRBV20-1 NA many CSTKEGPPEAFF TGCAGCACGAAGGAGGGACCCCCTGAAGCTTTCTTT
TRBJ1-5 TRBV6-6 NA many CASTYSNQPQHF TGTGCCAGCACCTATAGCAATCAGCCCCAGCATTTT
TRBJ2-7 TRBV4-1 TRBD2 NA CASRPLGLAGDEQYF TGCGCCAGCAGGCCTCTTGGACTAGCGGGGGACGAGCAGTACTTC
TRBJ1-2 TRBV25-1 NA NA CASSDAGYYGYTF TGTGCCAGCAGTGACGCCGGCTACTATGGCTACACCTTC
TRBJ2-5 TRBV12-3/TRBV12-4 NA few CAQRSPDGTQYF TGTGCGCAGCGAAGCCCAGATGGGACCCAGTACTTC
TRBJ1-1 TRBV6-5 NA many CASSSPSGLSNTEAFF TGTGCCAGCAGTTCTCCGTCCGGACTATCGAACACTGAAGCTTTCTTT
TRBJ2-3 TRBV2 TRBD1 many CASKSTGVGDTQYF TGTGCCAGCAAATCTACAGGGGTCGGAGATACGCAGTATTTT
TRBJ1-1 TRBV2 NA many CASSQGPNTEAFF TGTGCCAGCAGTCAGGGCCCGAACACTGAAGCTTTCTTT
TRBJ2-1 TRBV6-5 TRBD1 many CASSPGQGYNEQFF TGTGCCAGCAGCCCGGGACAGGGGTACAATGAGCAGTTCTTC
TRBJ1-5 TRBV6-2/TRBV6-3 NA many CATADAGHSNQPQHF TGTGCCACCGCTGATGCGGGACATTCAAATCAGCCCCAGCATTTT
TRBJ1-1 TRBV12-3/TRBV12-4 NA many CASSLGLDEAFF TGTGCCAGCAGTTTGGGCCTGGATGAAGCTTTCTTT
TRBJ2-1 TRBV13 NA NA CASSPQGSEQFF TGTGCCAGCAGCCCACAGGGAAGTGAGCAGTTCTTC
TRBJ2-3 TRBV6-4 NA NA CASSENSLDTQYF TGTGCCAGCAGTGAAAACAGTCTGGATACGCAGTATTTT
TRBJ1-5 TRBV6-2/TRBV6-3 NA few CASSYHRVSNQPQHF TGTGCCAGCAGTTACCATAGGGTTAGCAATCAGCCCCAGCATTTT
TRBJ2-3 TRBV5-6 NA many CASSRHGSSTDTQYF TGTGCCAGCAGTCGCCACGGGTCGAGTACAGATACGCAGTATTTT
TRBJ2-5 TRBV11-2 TRBD1 few CASSSPLNRQGKETQYF TGTGCCAGCAGCTCCCCCCTCAACCGACAGGGGAAAGAGACCCAGTACTTC
TRBJ2-3 TRBV10-3 TRBD1 few CAIRTTGGRDKADTQYF TGTGCCATCAGGACCACAGGGGGCAGAGATAAGGCAGATACGCAGTATTTT
TRBJ1-5 TRBV10-3 TRBD1 NA CAISSDRPGDQPQHF TGTGCCATCAGTTCGGACAGGCCAGGGGATCAGCCCCAGCATTTT
TRBJ2-3 TRBV7-2 NA few CASILLDTPSTDTQYF TGTGCCAGCATCCTTCTTGACACCCCTAGCACAGATACGCAGTATTTT
TRBJ1-1 TRBV20-1 NA NA CSALTVNTEAFF TGCAGTGCTTTAACAGTGAACACTGAAGCTTTCTTT
TRBJ1-2 TRBV28 TRBD1 NA CASSSFTGANYGYTF TGTGCCAGCAGTTCATTCACAGGGGCTAACTATGGCTACACCTTC
TRBJ2-3 TRBV6-5 TRBD1 many CASSRGQGSTITDTQYF TGTGCCAGCAGTCGCGGACAGGGCTCAACAATAACAGATACGCAGTATTTT
TRBJ2-3 TRBV29-1 NA many CSVPQKPDTQYF TGCAGCGTTCCGCAGAAGCCAGATACGCAGTATTTT
TRBJ2-3 TRBV4-3 NA NA CASSQDLATSRGDTQYF TGCGCCAGCAGCCAAGATTTGGCAACTTCCCGCGGAGATACGCAGTATTTT
TRBJ1-2 TRBV7-9 NA many CASSPHTANYGYTF TGTGCCAGCAGCCCCCACACAGCGAACTATGGCTACACCTTC
TRBJ1-3 TRBV28 NA many CASSFGAVSGNTIYF TGTGCCAGCAGTTTTGGGGCAGTCTCTGGAAACACCATATATTTT
TRBJ2-7 TRBV12-3/TRBV12-4 NA few CASTLRGVYEQYF TGTGCCAGCACCCTTAGGGGGGTGTACGAGCAGTACTTC
TRBJ1-5 TRBV6-6 NA many CASSLRREGNQPQHF TGTGCCAGCAGTTTACGACGGGAGGGGAATCAGCCCCAGCATTTT
TRBJ1-2 TRBV6-6 NA few CASSYMQGQDYGYTF TGTGCCAGCAGTTACATGCAGGGGCAGGACTATGGCTACACCTTC
TRBJ1-1 TRBV7-9 NA many CASSFQVEGFYMNTEAFF TGTGCCAGCAGCTTCCAGGTGGAAGGATTCTATATGAACACTGAAGCTTTCTTT
TRBJ1-5 TRBV10-3 TRBD1 few CAISASGTGGSNQPQHF TGTGCCATCAGTGCCTCCGGGACAGGGGGTAGCAATCAGCCCCAGCATTTT
TRBJ2-7 TRBV5-5 NA many CASSLTVSREQYF TGTGCCAGCAGCCTGACAGTCTCTCGGGAGCAGTACTTC
TRBJ2-7 TRBV3-1 NA NA CASSHGGRTIYEQYF TGTGCCAGCAGCCATGGCGGTCGGACTATCTACGAGCAGTACTTC
TRBJ1-3 TRBV3-1 NA many CASSQAAAVNTIYF TGTGCCAGCAGCCAAGCGGCAGCGGTAAACACCATATATTTT
TRBJ1-6 TRBV11-2 NA many CASSKDYRSSPLHF TGTGCCAGCAGCAAGGACTACAGAAGTTCACCCCTCCACTTT
TRBJ2-1 TRBV20-1 TRBD1 few CSALLPGQGYNEQFF TGCAGTGCGCTTTTACCGGGACAGGGTTACAATGAGCAGTTCTTC
TRBJ1-3 TRBV7-2 NA few CASSLGQASGNTIYF TGTGCCAGCAGCTTAGGACAGGCCTCTGGAAACACCATATATTTT
TRBJ1-6 TRBV12-3/TRBV12-4 NA many CASSYRRSYNSPLHF TGTGCCAGCAGTTATAGGCGCTCCTATAATTCACCCCTCCACTTT
TRBJ2-3 TRBV19 TRBD2 NA CASSIGGGSPDTQYF TGTGCCAGTAGTATAGGGGGAGGGTCGCCAGATACGCAGTATTTT